The rows below give T cell receptor beta chains drawn from one sample of a study of blood T cell repertoires in COVID-19. Measured with immunoSEQ multiplex PCR; TCRdb has only the in-frame clones, and not every one. The sample carries some 210,000 clones, 70% to 90% recorded once. Sequencing input: peripheral blood. All receptors derive from a woman aged 45 to 65 with active or convalescent COVID-19. CDR3s include the opening cysteine and the closing phenylalanine or tryptophan. A D gene is named only where the DNA matches it firmly. The size of a clone is reported for some rows only, either as once, few or many, or as a class for expanded clones.

. | TRBJ2-6 | TRBV28 | TRBD1 | TGTGCCAGCAGCCTCCCCAGAGGATTATCCGGGACAGAACCATCTGGGGCCAACGTCCTGACTTTC | CASSLPRGLSGTEPSGANVLTF
. | TRBJ2-5 | TRBV5-1 | TRBD2 | TGCGCCAGCAGCAGGGGGCCAACTAGCGGGACTGGGCAGACCCAGTACTTC | CASSRGPTSGTGQTQYF
. | TRBJ1-2 | TRBV5-4 | . | TGTGCCAGCAGCCAACGGAACTATGGCTACACCTTC | CASSQRNYGYTF
. | TRBJ2-1 | TRBV6-1 | TRBD2 | TGTGCCAGCAGTGAAGTTAACGGGGGGGCCTTTGGTCCGTTCTTC | CASSEVNGGAFGPFF
few | TRBJ1-3 | TRBV6-1 | TRBD1 | TGTGCCAGCAGTGAAGCCAGGGGGGTCCGGAGCTCTGGAAACACCATATATTTT | CASSEARGVRSSGNTIYF
. | TRBJ1-2 | TRBV24-1 | . | TGTGCCACCAGTGGGGGGGTTTATGGCTACACCTTC | CATSGGVYGYTF
. | TRBJ1-1 | TRBV5-4 | . | TGTGCCAGCAGTGCGGCACAGAACACTGAAGCTTTCTTT | CASSAAQNTEAFF
. | TRBJ2-1 | TRBV5-1 | . | TGCGCCAGCAGGCCAGAGGCCGGGTACAATGAGCAGTTCTTC | CASRPEAGYNEQFF
. | TRBJ2-7 | TRBV19 | TRBD1 | TGTGCCAGTAGATCCGGGACAGGGGGGTCCTACGAGCAGTACTTC | CASRSGTGGSYEQYF
. | TRBJ1-6 | TRBV5-8 | TRBD1 | TGTGCCAGCAGCCGGGGGTGGGACAGGGGTTCACCCCTCCACTTT | CASSRGWDRGSPLHF
once | TRBJ1-2 | TRBV2 | . | TGTGCCAGCCGGACAGAGATTCTGGGTGGCTACACCTTC | CASRTEILGGYTF
. | TRBJ1-6 | TRBV25-1 | . | TGTGCCAGCAGTGTTAGCTCCTATAATTCACCCCTCCACTTT | CASSVSSYNSPLHF
many | TRBJ2-1 | TRBV7-2 | . | TGTGCCAGCAGCTCAATGCAAGGGACAGAGCAGTTCTTC | CASSSMQGTEQFF
. | TRBJ2-1 | TRBV7-3 | TRBD2 | TGTGCCAGCAGCTTAGACGGGGGGGTCGCTTCGGAGCAGTTCTTC | CASSLDGGVASEQFF
. | TRBJ1-6 | TRBV27 | . | TGTGCCAGCGGGTACAGGGTTAGCTCCTATAATTCACCCCTCCACTTT | CASGYRVSSYNSPLHF
once | TRBJ1-1 | TRBV5-1 | TRBD1 | TGCGCCAGCAGCGAGACAGGGAGAGGGACTGAAGCTTTCTTT | CASSETGRGTEAFF
. | TRBJ2-7 | TRBV7-9 | . | TGTGCCAGCAGCCGGGCAGCGGCAACCTACGAGCAGTACTTC | CASSRAAATYEQYF
. | TRBJ1-1 | TRBV3-1/TRBV3-2 | TRBD1 | TGTGCCAGCAGCCTTGGAACAGGGGGCTCCACTGAAGCTTTCTTT | CASSLGTGGSTEAFF
. | TRBJ2-6 | TRBV7-3 | . | TGTGCCAGCAGCTTAATGGCAGGGCTGGCTGGGGCCAACGTCCTGACTTTC | CASSLMAGLAGANVLTF
. | TRBJ1-2 | TRBV6-5 | TRBD1 | TGTGCCAGCAGTTATTACCCTGGGACAGGGCATGGCTACACCTTC | CASSYYPGTGHGYTF
once | TRBJ2-1 | TRBV2 | . | TGTGCCAGCAGTGACCAGGGAATGCCCCACAATGAGCAGTTCTTC | CASSDQGMPHNEQFF
. | TRBJ2-2 | TRBV3-1/TRBV3-2 | TRBD2 | TGTGCCAGCAGCCAAAGACGCGGGGGGGCGTCCGGGGAGCTGTTTTTT | CASSQRRGGASGELFF
. | TRBJ2-2 | TRBV5-1 | TRBD1 | TGCGCCAGCAGCGGAGGACAGGGCTCCGGGGAGCTGTTTTTT | CASSGGQGSGELFF
. | TRBJ2-2 | TRBV15 | TRBD2 | TGTGCCACCAGCAGAGATAGGGGACTAGCGGGCGACACCGGGGAGCTGTTTTTT | CATSRDRGLAGDTGELFF
. | TRBJ2-3 | TRBV5-1 | TRBD2 | TGCGCCAGCAGCCGGGGACTAGCGGGGGCCACAGATACGCAGTATTTT | CASSRGLAGATDTQYF
once | TRBJ2-5 | TRBV7-7 | TRBD2 | TGTGCCAGCAGCCCGGGCCGGGGGGCCCAGTACTTC | CASSPGRGAQYF
. | TRBJ2-2 | TRBV18 | TRBD2 | TGTGCCAGCTCACCACCGAGAGCGGGGGGACTGTTTTTT | CASSPPRAGGLFF
. | TRBJ1-2 | TRBV6-5 | . | TGTGCCAGCCGCGGACTCCCCTCTAACTATGGCTACACCTTC | CASRGLPSNYGYTF
. | TRBJ2-2 | TRBV2 | . | TGTGCCAGCAGTGATTACCCCGGAGCGTCCGGGGAGCTGTTTTTT | CASSDYPGASGELFF
. | TRBJ2-3 | TRBV18 | TRBD2 | TGTGCCAGCTCACATGGGATAGCGGGGGGAAGCACAGATACGCAGTATTTT | CASSHGIAGGSTDTQYF
. | TRBJ1-5 | TRBV18 | TRBD1 | TGTGCCAGCTCACCCCCCGGGACAGAAGGACAGCCCCAGCATTTT | CASSPPGTEGQPQHF
. | TRBJ1-2 | TRBV3-1/TRBV3-2 | TRBD1 | TGTGCCAGCAGCCCCGGGACAGAAATGTATGGCTACACCTTC | CASSPGTEMYGYTF
. | TRBJ2-5 | TRBV6-5 | . | TGTGCCAGCAGTTACTCGACAAACCCCCAAGAGACCCAGTACTTC | CASSYSTNPQETQYF
. | TRBJ2-1 | TRBV7-3 | TRBD2 | TGTGCCAGCAGCTTCCGGACTAGCGGAATCTCCTACAATGAGCAGTTCTTC | CASSFRTSGISYNEQFF
. | TRBJ1-2 | TRBV19 | . | TGTGCCAGTAGTATCCGACAGAACTATGGCTACACCTTC | CASSIRQNYGYTF
. | TRBJ1-4 | TRBV4-1 | TRBD1 | TGCGCCAGCAGCCAAGAGGGAATGACAGGGTTTGGGGAAAAACTGTTTTTT | CASSQEGMTGFGEKLFF